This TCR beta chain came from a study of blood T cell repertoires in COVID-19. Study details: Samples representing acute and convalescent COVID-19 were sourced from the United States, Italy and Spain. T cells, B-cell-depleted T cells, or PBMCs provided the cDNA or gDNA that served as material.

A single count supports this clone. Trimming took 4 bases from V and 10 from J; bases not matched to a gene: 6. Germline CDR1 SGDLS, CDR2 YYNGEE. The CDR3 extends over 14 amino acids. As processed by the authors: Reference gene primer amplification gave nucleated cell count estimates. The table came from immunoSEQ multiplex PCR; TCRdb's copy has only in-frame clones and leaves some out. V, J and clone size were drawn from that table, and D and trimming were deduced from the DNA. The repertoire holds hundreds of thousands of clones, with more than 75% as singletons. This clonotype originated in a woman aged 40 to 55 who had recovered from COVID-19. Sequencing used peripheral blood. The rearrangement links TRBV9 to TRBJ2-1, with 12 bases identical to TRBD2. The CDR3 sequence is CASSLGLAGTEQFF. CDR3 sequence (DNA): TGTGCCAGCAGCCTCGGACTAGCGGGAACAGAGCAGTTCTTC. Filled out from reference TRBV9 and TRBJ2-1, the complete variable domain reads DSGVTQTPKHLITATGQRVTLRCSPRSGDLSVYWYQQSLDQGLQFLIQYYNGEERAKGNILERFSAQQFPDLHSELNLSSLELGDSALYFCASSLGLAGTEQFFGPGTRLTVL.